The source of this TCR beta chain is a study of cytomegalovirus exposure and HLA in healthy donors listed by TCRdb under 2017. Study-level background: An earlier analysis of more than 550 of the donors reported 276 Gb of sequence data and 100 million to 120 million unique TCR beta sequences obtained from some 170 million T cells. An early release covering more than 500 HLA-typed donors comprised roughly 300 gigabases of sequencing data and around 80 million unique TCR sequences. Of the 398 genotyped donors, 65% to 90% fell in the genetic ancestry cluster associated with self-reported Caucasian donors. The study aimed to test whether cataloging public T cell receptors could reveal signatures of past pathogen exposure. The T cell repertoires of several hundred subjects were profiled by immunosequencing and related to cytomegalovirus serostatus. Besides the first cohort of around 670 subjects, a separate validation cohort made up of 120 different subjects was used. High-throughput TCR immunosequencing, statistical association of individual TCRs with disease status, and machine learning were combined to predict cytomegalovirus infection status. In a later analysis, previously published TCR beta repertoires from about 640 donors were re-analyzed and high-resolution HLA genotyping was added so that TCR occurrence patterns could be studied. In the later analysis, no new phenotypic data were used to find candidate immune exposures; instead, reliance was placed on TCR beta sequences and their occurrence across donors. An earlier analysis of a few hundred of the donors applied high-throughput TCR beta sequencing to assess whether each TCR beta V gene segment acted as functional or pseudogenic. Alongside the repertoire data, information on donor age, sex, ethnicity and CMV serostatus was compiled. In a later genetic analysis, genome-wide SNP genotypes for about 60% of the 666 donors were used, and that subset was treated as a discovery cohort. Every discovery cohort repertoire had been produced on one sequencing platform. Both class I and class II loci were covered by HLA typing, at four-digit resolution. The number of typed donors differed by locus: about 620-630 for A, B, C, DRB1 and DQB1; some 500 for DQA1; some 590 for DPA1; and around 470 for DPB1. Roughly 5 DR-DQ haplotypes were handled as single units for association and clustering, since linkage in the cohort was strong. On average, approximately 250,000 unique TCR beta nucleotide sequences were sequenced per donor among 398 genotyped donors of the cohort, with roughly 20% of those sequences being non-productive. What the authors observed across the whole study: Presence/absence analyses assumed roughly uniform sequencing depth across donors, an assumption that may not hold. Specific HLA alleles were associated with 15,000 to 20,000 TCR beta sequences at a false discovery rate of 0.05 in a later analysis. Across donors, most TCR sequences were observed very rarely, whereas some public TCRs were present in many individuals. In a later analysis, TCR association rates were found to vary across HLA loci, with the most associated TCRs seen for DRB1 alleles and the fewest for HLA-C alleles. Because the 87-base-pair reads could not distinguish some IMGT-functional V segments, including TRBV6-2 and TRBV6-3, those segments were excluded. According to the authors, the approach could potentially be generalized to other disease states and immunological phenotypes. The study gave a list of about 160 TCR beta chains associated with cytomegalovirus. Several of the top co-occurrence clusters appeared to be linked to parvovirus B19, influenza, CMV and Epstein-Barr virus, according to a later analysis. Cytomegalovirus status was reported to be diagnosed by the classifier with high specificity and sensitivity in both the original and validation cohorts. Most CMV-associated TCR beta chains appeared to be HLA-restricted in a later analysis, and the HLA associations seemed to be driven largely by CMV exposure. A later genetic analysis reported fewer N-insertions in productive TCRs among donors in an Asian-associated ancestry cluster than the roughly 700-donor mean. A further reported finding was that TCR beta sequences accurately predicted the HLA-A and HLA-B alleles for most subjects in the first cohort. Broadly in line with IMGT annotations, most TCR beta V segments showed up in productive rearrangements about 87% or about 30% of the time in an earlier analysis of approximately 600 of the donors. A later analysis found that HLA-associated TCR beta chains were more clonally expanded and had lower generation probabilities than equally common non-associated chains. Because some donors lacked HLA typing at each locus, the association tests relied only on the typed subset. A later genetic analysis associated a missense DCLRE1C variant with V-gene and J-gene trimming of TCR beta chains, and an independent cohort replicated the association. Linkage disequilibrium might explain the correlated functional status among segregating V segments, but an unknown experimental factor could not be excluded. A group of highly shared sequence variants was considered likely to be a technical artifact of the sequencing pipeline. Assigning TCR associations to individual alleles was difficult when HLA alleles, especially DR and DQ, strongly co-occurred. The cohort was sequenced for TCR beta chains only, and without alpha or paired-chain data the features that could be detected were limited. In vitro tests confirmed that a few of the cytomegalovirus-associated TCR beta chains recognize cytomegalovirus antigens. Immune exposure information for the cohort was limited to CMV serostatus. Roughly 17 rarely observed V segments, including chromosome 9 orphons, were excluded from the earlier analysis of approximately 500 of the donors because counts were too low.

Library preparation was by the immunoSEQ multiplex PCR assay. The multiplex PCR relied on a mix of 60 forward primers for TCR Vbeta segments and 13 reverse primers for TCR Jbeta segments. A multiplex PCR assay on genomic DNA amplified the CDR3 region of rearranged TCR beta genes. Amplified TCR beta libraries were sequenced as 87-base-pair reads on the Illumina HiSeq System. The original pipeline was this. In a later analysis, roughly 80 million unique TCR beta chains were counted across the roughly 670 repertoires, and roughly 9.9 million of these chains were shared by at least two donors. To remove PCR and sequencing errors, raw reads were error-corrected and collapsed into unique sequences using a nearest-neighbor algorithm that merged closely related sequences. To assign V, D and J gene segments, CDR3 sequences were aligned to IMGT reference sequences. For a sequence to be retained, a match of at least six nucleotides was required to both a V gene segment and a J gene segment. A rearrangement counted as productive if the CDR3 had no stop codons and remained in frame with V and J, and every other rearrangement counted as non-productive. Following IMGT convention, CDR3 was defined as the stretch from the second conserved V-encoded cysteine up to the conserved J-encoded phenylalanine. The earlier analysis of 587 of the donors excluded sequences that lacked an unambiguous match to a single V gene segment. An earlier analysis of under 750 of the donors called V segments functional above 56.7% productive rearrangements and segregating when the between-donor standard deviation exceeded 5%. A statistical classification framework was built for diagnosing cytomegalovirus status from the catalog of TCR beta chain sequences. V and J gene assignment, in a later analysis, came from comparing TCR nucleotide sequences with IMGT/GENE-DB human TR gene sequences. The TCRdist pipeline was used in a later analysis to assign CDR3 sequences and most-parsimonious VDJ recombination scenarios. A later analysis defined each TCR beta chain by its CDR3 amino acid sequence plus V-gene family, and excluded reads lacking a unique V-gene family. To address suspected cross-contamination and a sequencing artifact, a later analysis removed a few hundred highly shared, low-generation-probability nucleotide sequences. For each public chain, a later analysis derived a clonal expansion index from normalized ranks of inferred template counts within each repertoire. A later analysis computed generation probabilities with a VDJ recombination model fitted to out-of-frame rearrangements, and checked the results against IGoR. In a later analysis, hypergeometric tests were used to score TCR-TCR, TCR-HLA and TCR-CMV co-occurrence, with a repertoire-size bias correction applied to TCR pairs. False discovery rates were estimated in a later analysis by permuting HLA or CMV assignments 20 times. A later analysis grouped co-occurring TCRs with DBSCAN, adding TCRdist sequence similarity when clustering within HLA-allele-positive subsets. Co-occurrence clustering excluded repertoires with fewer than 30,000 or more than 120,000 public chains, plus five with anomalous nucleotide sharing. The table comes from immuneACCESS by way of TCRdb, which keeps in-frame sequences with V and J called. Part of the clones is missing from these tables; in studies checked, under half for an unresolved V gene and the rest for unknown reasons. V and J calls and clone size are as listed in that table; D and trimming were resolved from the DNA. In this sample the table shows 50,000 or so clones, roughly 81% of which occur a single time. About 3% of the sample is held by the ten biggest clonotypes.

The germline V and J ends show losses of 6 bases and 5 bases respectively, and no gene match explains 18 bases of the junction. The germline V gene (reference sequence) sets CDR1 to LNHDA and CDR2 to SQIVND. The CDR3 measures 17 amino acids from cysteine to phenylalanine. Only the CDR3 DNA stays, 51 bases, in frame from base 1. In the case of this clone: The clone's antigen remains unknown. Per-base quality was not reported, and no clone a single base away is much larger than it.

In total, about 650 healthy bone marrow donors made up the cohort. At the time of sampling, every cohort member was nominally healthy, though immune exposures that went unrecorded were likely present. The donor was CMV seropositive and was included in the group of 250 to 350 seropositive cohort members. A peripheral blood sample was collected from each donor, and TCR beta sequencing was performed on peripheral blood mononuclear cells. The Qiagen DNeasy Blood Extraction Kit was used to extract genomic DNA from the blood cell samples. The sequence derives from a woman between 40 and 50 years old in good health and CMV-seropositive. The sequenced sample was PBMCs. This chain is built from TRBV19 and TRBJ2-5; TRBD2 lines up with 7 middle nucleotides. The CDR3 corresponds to CASSIGGSRGRSETQYF. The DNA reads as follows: TGTGCCAGTAGCATCGGGGGGTCTCGCGGCCGGTCCGAGACCCAGTACTTC.